This T cell receptor (beta chain) was profiled in a study of OX40 agonist ivuxolimab in advanced cancers. Study details: The dose-escalation group included hepatocellular carcinoma, melanoma, renal cell carcinoma and head and neck cancer. Three patients, one with hepatocellular carcinoma and two with cutaneous melanoma, responded partially.

The CDR3 sequence is 13 residues long. Germline values: CDR1 SGHAT, CDR2 FQNNGV. V shed 5 bases and J shed 7 bases, with 14 bases lying between them. TCRdb's copy holds only in-frame clones and misses some; the assay was immunoSEQ multiplex PCR. This sample has tens of thousands of clones, with roughly 77% found just once. The chain carries TRBV11-2 and TRBJ2-5, with D possibly called TRBD1 or TRBD2 (5 bases each). The sequence came from an adult with an advanced solid tumor such as melanoma, head and neck, liver or kidney cancer. The sequences come from CD4+ or CD8+ T cells sorted from blood, collected in a trial of the OX40 agonist ivuxolimab. The CDR3 is CASSTTRGGTQYF. As DNA, the CDR3 is TGTGCCAGCAGCACCACTAGGGGTGGGACCCAGTACTTC.